The TCR beta chain described here comes from a study of blood T cell repertoires in COVID-19. The assay was immunoSEQ multiplex PCR, and TCRdb's table has in-frame clones only and misses some. The sample holds some 310,000 clones; almost 90% are singletons and the top ten take roughly 2.8%. Trimming took 8 bases from V and 12 from J; bases not matched to a gene: 18. Germline V gene data show CDR1 as MNHEY and CDR2 as SMNVEV (reference sequence). The CDR3 covers 15 residues. Seattle researchers signed up patients amid active infection and tracked them longitudinally. The chain has TRBV27 and TRBJ2-2; the match to TRBD1 covers 7 bases. Material: peripheral blood. The origin of this receptor is a woman aged 30 to 39 with COVID-19, enrolled during active disease. CDR3 amino acids: CASRNPGQAMDQLFF. The CDR3 DNA reads as TGTGCCAGCCGAAACCCCGGACAGGCGATGGATCAGCTGTTTTTT.